The rows below give T cell receptor beta chains drawn from one sample of a study of beta chain features in type 1 diabetes. Assay: immunoSEQ multiplex PCR; the TCRdb copy retains only in-frame clones and omits some. The sample carries 250,000 or so clones, over 65% recorded once. Sequenced input: naive CD4+ T cells from blood. These receptors all stem from a man aged 25-45 years in good health. Each CDR3 is given with its conserved first and last residue. D genes are given only for firm matches. Part of the rows lack a size; the others show once, few, many or a class for expanded clones.

clone size	CDR3 length	D gene	V gene	J gene	CDR3 protein	CDR3 DNA
few	14	NA	TRBV7-9	TRBJ2-3	CASNPGGGTDTQYF	TGTGCCAGCAACCCCGGGGGAGGCACAGATACGCAGTATTTT
few	14	TRBD2	TRBV29-1	TRBJ2-5	CSVVASGSGETQYF	TGCAGCGTGGTCGCGAGCGGGAGCGGGGAGACCCAGTACTTC
NA	15	TRBD2	TRBV4-1	TRBJ2-7	CASSVGSGGLYEQYF	TGCGCCAGCAGCGTAGGAAGCGGGGGGCTTTACGAGCAGTACTTC
NA	13	NA	TRBV25-1	TRBJ1-2	CASSDFTNYGYTF	TGTGCCAGCAGTGATTTCACGAACTATGGCTACACCTTC
few	14	NA	TRBV30	TRBJ2-7	CAWSRAGASSEQYF	TGTGCCTGGAGTCGGGCAGGGGCGAGTAGCGAGCAGTACTTC
NA	12	NA	TRBV29-1	TRBJ2-7	CSVVRDSYEQYF	TGCAGCGTTGTTCGCGACTCCTACGAGCAGTACTTC
NA	14	TRBD2	TRBV15	TRBJ2-1	CATKLADLYNEQFF	TGTGCCACCAAGCTAGCGGACCTTTACAATGAGCAGTTCTTC
once	14	TRBD1	TRBV13	TRBJ1-1	CASSKQGRGTEAFF	TGTGCCAGCAGCAAACAGGGGCGCGGCACTGAAGCTTTCTTT
once	15	NA	TRBV13	TRBJ2-7	CASSLASGSRVEQYF	TGTGCCAGCAGCTTAGCCTCAGGGTCGAGAGTCGAGCAGTACTTC
NA	15	TRBD2	TRBV29-1	TRBJ2-7	CSVLGPSGRSYEQYF	TGCAGCGTTTTGGGTCCTAGCGGGCGCTCCTACGAGCAGTACTTC
few	17	NA	TRBV15	TRBJ2-6	CATSGHLLVSGANVLTF	TGTGCCACCAGCGGCCACCTTTTAGTTTCCGGGGCCAACGTCCTGACTTTC
few	17	TRBD2	TRBV7-2	TRBJ2-5	CASSGTGTSGGKGTQYF	TGTGCCAGCAGCGGGACCGGGACTAGCGGGGGGAAAGGAACCCAGTACTTC
NA	11	NA	TRBV30	TRBJ2-5	CAWSGRETQYF	TGTGCCTGGAGTGGACGGGAGACCCAGTACTTC
NA	11	NA	TRBV20-1	TRBJ2-7	CSAWQGYEQYF	TGCAGTGCTTGGCAGGGTTACGAGCAGTACTTC
few	15	TRBD2	TRBV30	TRBJ2-7	CAWGTGLAGGYEQYF	TGTGCCTGGGGAACAGGACTAGCGGGAGGATACGAGCAGTACTTC
NA	12	NA	TRBV30	TRBJ2-2	CAWSHIPGELFF	TGTGCCTGGAGTCACATTCCCGGGGAGCTGTTTTTT
few	11	NA	TRBV29-1	TRBJ2-4	CSVGVADIQYF	TGCAGCGTTGGAGTAGCAGACATTCAGTACTTC
NA	13	NA	TRBV6-5	TRBJ2-1	CASNPRGYNEQFF	TGTGCCAGCAATCCTCGAGGGTACAATGAGCAGTTCTTC
NA	13	NA	TRBV12-5	TRBJ2-5	CASGLGTEETQYF	TGTGCTAGTGGTTTGGGTACGGAAGAGACCCAGTACTTC
NA	14	NA	TRBV7-9	TRBJ1-2	CASSFPGTPYGYTF	TGTGCCAGCAGCTTTCCGGGGACCCCCTATGGCTACACCTTC
NA	15	NA	TRBV12-5	TRBJ2-5	CASGLLSEVQETQYF	TGTGCTAGTGGTTTGCTCTCCGAAGTCCAAGAGACCCAGTACTTC
once	14	NA	TRBV4-3	TRBJ1-2	CASSQDTSSYGYTF	TGCGCCAGCAGCCAAGATACGAGTAGCTATGGCTACACCTTC
few	15	NA	TRBV29-1	TRBJ1-1	CSVVGAASMNTEAFF	TGCAGCGTTGTGGGGGCAGCAAGCATGAACACTGAAGCTTTCTTT
NA	13	NA	TRBV6-5	TRBJ2-5	CASSYTGGETQYF	TGTGCCAGCAGTTATACGGGGGGCGAGACCCAGTACTTC
NA	15	NA	TRBV7-2	TRBJ2-1	CASSLAPSGYSEQFF	TGTGCCAGCAGCTTAGCGCCTTCAGGGTATAGCGAGCAGTTCTTC
few	15	TRBD1	TRBV30	TRBJ2-7	CAWSVPHRGSYEQYF	TGTGCCTGGAGTGTACCCCACAGGGGGAGCTACGAGCAGTACTTC
NA	14	NA	TRBV7-9	TRBJ1-6	CASRARGGNSPLHF	TGTGCCAGCAGGGCCCGTGGGGGTAATTCACCCCTCCACTTT
NA	13	NA	TRBV21-1	TRBJ2-5	CASPRTGKETQYF	TGTGCCAGTCCTCGGACAGGGAAAGAGACCCAGTACTTC
NA	12	NA	TRBV30	TRBJ2-7	CAWSSSAYEQYF	TGTGCCTGGAGTTCCTCGGCCTACGAGCAGTACTTC
NA	12	NA	TRBV4-1	TRBJ2-3	CASSHLRDTQYF	TGCGCCAGCAGCCATCTCCGAGATACGCAGTATTTT